The source of this T cell receptor beta chain is a study of blood T cells in healthy people across ages. The J segment lost 5 bases and the V segment lost 1 base, leaving 5 bases of the junction unmatched. CDR1 is SQVTM, CDR2 ANQGSEA, per germline. There are 15 residues in the CDR3. Next came a second PCR, run for about 7 to 12 cycles, which used a sample-barcoded 5' primer along with a J-beta primer mix. No fewer than 2.5 million CDR3-containing paired-end reads came from each sample. TCRdb re-analysed the 5' RACE reads in MiXCR, keeping a single row per CDR3 protein. In the table there are about 1.4 million distinct CDR3 sequences, approximately 59% of which are singletons.

The clonotype originates from a man younger than 35 in good health. This chain uses TRBV29-1 with TRBJ2-1; 10 positions match TRBD2. Input material: blood. The CDR3 protein is CSVEGLAGEHNEQFF. The CDR3 DNA reads TGCAGCGTTGAAGGTCTAGCGGGAGAACACAATGAGCAGTTCTTC.